The rows below give T cell receptor beta chains drawn from one sample of a study of regulatory T cells in long-lasting Graves disease. TCRdb re-derived calls from the multiplex PCR reads in MiXCR, one entry per CDR3 protein. This table has around 460,000 distinct CDR3 sequences, 20% to 25% appearing once. The starting material was peripheral blood mononuclear cells (PBMCs), obtained when the disease was refractory, from a patient treated with antithyroid drugs. The receptor source for this set is a female donor with Graves disease. Each CDR3 is given with its conserved first and last residue. A D gene is named only where the DNA matches it firmly. The size field is filled for only some rows; it gives once, few, many or a size class.

V	size	J	D	CDR3	DNA
TRBV6-1	few	TRBJ2-2	.	CASRRGDPNTGELFF	TGTGCCAGCAGAAGAGGAGACCCGAACACCGGGGAGCTGTTTTTT
TRBV27	.	TRBJ1-5	.	CASSLSIGDHQHF	TGTGCCAGCAGTTTATCGATCGGGGATCACCAGCATTTT
TRBV18	.	TRBJ2-5	.	CASSRGLTETQYF	TGTGCCAGCTCACGCGGCCTCACGGAGACCCAGTACTTC
TRBV12-3/TRBV12-4	many	TRBJ2-7	.	CASSRPNEQYF	TGTGCCAGCAGTCGACCTAACGAGCAGTACTTC
TRBV9	few	TRBJ1-6	.	CASSVAEAASPLHF	TGTGCCAGCAGCGTAGCAGAGGCGGCTTCACCCCTCCACTTT
TRBV2	many	TRBJ1-1	TRBD1	CASSYDRATEAFF	TGTGCCAGCAGTTACGACAGGGCCACTGAAGCTTTCTTT
TRBV19	few	TRBJ2-5	TRBD1	CASSIVPGQEVPGETQYF	TGTGCCAGTAGTATCGTCCCGGGACAGGAGGTTCCGGGTGAGACCCAGTACTTC
TRBV15	.	TRBJ2-7	.	CATSTEGYEQYF	TGTGCCACCAGCACGGAGGGCTACGAGCAGTACTTC
TRBV20-1	few	TRBJ1-1	.	CSARDGSRLAFF	TGCAGTGCTAGGGACGGGTCCCGATTAGCTTTCTTT
TRBV2	many	TRBJ1-3	.	CASSESASSGNTIYF	TGTGCCAGCAGTGAATCGGCCAGCTCTGGAAACACCATATATTTT
TRBV29-1	many	TRBJ2-2	TRBD1	CSATQGADTGELFF	TGCAGCGCTACGCAGGGGGCCGACACCGGGGAGCTGTTTTTT
TRBV2	.	TRBJ1-2	.	CASSTSRGAGGHTF	TGTGCCAGCAGCACGTCGCGGGGGGCGGGAGGCCACACCTTC
TRBV11-2	.	TRBJ2-7	.	CASSLFPGKIYEQYF	TGTGCCAGCAGCTTATTTCCAGGAAAAATCTACGAGCAGTACTTC
TRBV20-1	.	TRBJ1-1	.	CSARVTVHQAFF	TGCAGTGCTAGAGTCACTGTTCACCAAGCTTTCTTT
TRBV3-1	.	TRBJ2-6	.	CASSQDISGANVLTF	TGTGCCAGCAGCCAGGACATCTCTGGGGCCAACGTCCTGACTTTC
TRBV20-1	.	TRBJ2-5	TRBD2	CSARHAGGQETQYF	TGCAGTGCTAGACATGCGGGGGGCCAAGAGACCCAGTACTTC
TRBV28	.	TRBJ2-1	.	CASSSLLYGGGGNEQFF	TGTGCCAGCAGTTCGTTGTTATACGGGGGCGGAGGAAATGAGCAGTTCTTC
TRBV10-3	.	TRBJ1-1	.	CAISERKDRGTEAFF	TGTGCCATCAGTGAAAGAAAAGACAGAGGGACTGAAGCTTTCTTT
TRBV15	few	TRBJ2-5	TRBD2	CATSRQSGAQETQYF	TGTGCTACCAGCAGACAAAGCGGGGCCCAAGAGACCCAGTACTTC
TRBV27	many	TRBJ1-1	.	CASSFRMAGVGTEAFF	TGTGCCAGCAGTTTTCGGATGGCAGGAGTCGGCACTGAAGCTTTCTTT
TRBV12-3/TRBV12-4	.	TRBJ2-5	.	CVSSYQETQYF	TGTGTCAGCTCATACCAAGAGACCCAGTACTTC
TRBV5-6	.	TRBJ1-5	.	CASSFQGTQPQHF	TGTGCCAGCAGCTTCCAGGGGACTCAGCCCCAGCATTTT
TRBV7-3	many	TRBJ2-6	.	CASSYGGANVLTF	TGTGCCAGCAGCTATGGGGGGGCCAACGTCCTGACTTTC
TRBV11-3	.	TRBJ2-1	TRBD2	CASSLLAPLAGVSNEQFF	TGTGCCAGCAGCTTATTGGCTCCACTAGCGGGAGTATCCAATGAGCAGTTCTTC
TRBV12-5	.	TRBJ1-1	.	CASEITGGGNTEAFF	TGTGCTAGTGAAATTACAGGTGGGGGAAACACTGAAGCTTTCTTT
TRBV4-1	.	TRBJ2-7	.	CASSQVGGRGASYGQYF	TGCGCCAGCAGCCAAGTCGGAGGGCGGGGCGCTTCGTACGGGCAGTACTTC
TRBV28	many	TRBJ1-5	.	CASTSGHLNQPQHF	TGTGCCAGCACTTCGGGACACCTGAATCAGCCCCAGCATTTT